This T cell receptor (beta chain) was identified in a study of T cells in Graves' hyperthyroidism and ophthalmopathy. The study, taken as a whole, reports: Ophthalmopathy onset followed model prediction by a median roughly 6 months.

This clonotype appeared a few times. Its antigen is not identified. V lost 8 bases, J lost 1 base, and 12 bases lay in between. The germline CDR1 and CDR2 sequences are SGHVS and FNYEAQ. This CDR3 comprises 13 residues. From roughly 9.2 ml of fresh peripheral blood, PBMCs were isolated. There were TCR beta CDR3 regions amplified from RNA transcripts. The HTBI set primed first-round TCR CDR3 RT-PCR. TCRdb independently ran MiXCR on the multiplex PCR reads; one entry per CDR3 protein. The table includes approximately 600,000 distinct CDR3 sequences, around 21% detected once. The chain employs TRBV7-6 and TRBJ2-7; D gene ambiguous. The source is a man aged 30-40 years with Graves' ophthalmopathy. Sequencing was carried out using blood. CDR3 nucleotide sequence: TGTGCCAGCGGAGATCGAGTTTCCTACGAGCAGTACTTC. Translated, it gives CASGDRVSYEQYF.